This T cell receptor (beta chain) is from a study of cytomegalovirus exposure and HLA in healthy donors. Regarding the study as a whole: Most CMV-associated TCR beta chains appeared HLA-restricted in a later analysis.

V gave up 3 bases and J gave up 1 base; unmatched junction bases: 10. This CDR3 comprises 20 residues. Germline V gene sequence: CDR1 MGHRA, CDR2 YSYEKL. On this clone: What it binds is unknown.

Primers for the PCR totalled 60 Vbeta and 13 Jbeta. The table came from immunoSEQ multiplex PCR; TCRdb's copy has only in-frame clones and leaves some out. The sample totals 35,000 to 45,000 clones. Sequenced input: PBMCs. The J gene is TRBJ2-1, the V gene TRBV4-1, with 15 bases matching TRBD2. This receptor was taken from a male donor in good health and CMV-seronegative. As DNA, the CDR3 is TGCGCCAGCAGCCATAGGACTAGCGGGAGGGCCCGTAGTTCCTACAATGAGCAGTTCTTC. Amino acid sequence: CASSHRTSGRARSSYNEQFF.